The 5 T cell receptor beta chains listed next were all sequenced from one sample in a study of regulatory T cells in long-lasting Graves disease. Time point here: newly diagnosed GD, antithyroid drugs for less than 3 months. Isolated PBMC RNA provided the starting material for the TCR library. According to the study, TCR beta libraries were built with iRepertoire HTBI primers and CDR3-region Arm-PCR. MiXCR, run by TCRdb on the multiplex PCR reads, gives a single entry per CDR3 protein. This table holds about 440,000 distinct CDR3 sequences, about 15% found once. These data are also associated with another study on T cells in Graves' hyperthyroidism and ophthalmopathy.

Sequencing used peripheral blood mononuclear cells (PBMCs), obtained at new diagnosis, from a patient treated with antithyroid drugs. The receptor source for this set is a woman aged 25 to 39 with Graves disease.

Many counts were recorded for this clonotype. CDR3 sequence reads: CASSQDGLAADTQYF. DNA of the CDR3: TGTGCCAGCAGCCAAGATGGCCTAGCGGCAGATACGCAGTATTTT. The rearrangement uses TRBV3-1 and TRBJ2-3, with TRBD2 matching over 7 bases. The CDR3 is 15 amino acids. V lost 0 bases, J lost 4 bases, and 4 bases stayed unmatched. Germline V gene lookup returns CDR1 LGHDT and CDR2 YNNKEL (reference sequence).

This clonotype was counted ten times or more. The rearrangement links TRBV20-1 to TRBJ2-1, with 9 bases identical to TRBD2. This CDR3 region has 16 residues. Germline assignment: CDR1 DFQATT and CDR2 SNEGSKA (reference sequence). Trimming took 6 bases from V and 8 from J; bases not matched to a gene: 17. The CDR3 DNA is TGCAGTGCCAAAGGACATAGCGGGAGCAGGGTCGATGAGCAGTTCTTC. Translated: CSAKGHSGSRVDEQFF.

Many counts were recorded for this clonotype. The chain combines TRBV11-3 with TRBJ2-1; D possibly corresponds to TRBD2 (5 bases). The CDR3 contains 16 residues. V was pared by 0 bases and J by 0 bases, with 9 bases between. Germline loops: CDR1 SGHNT, CDR2 YENEEA. CDR3 bases: TGTGCCAGCAGCTTAGACCACCTAGCCTCCTACAATGAGCAGTTCTTC. This sequence encodes CASSLDHLASYNEQFF.

A few counts support this clonotype. The genes are TRBV12-5 and TRBJ1-4; D uncertain. Germline lookup yields CDR1 LGHNT and CDR2 FRNRAP. CDR3 size: 17 residues. With 2 bases removed from V and 3 bases from J, the gap between germline ends came to 16 bases. The CDR3 nucleotides read TGTGCTAGTGGTTTGCTTAAAGTCAGTGACGCTAATGAAAAACTGTTTTTT. It yields the protein CASGLLKVSDANEKLFF.

The rearrangement uses TRBV30 and TRBJ1-1; D remains ambiguous. The germline CDR1 and CDR2 sequences are GTSNPN and SVGIG (reference sequence). The CDR3 totals 12 residues. V shed 1 base and J shed 10 bases, with 13 bases lying between them. The DNA for the CDR3 is TGTGCCTGGAGTGGGCAACGATACGGAGCTTTCTTT. Its protein product is CAWSGQRYGAFF. Full variable domain (remainder filled in from reference TRBV30 and TRBJ1-1): SQTIHQWPATLVQPVGSPLSLECTVEGTSNPNLYWYRQAAGRGLQLLFYSVGIGQISSEVPQNLSASRPQDRQFILSSKKLLLSDSGFYLCAWSGQRYGAFFGQGTRLTVV.